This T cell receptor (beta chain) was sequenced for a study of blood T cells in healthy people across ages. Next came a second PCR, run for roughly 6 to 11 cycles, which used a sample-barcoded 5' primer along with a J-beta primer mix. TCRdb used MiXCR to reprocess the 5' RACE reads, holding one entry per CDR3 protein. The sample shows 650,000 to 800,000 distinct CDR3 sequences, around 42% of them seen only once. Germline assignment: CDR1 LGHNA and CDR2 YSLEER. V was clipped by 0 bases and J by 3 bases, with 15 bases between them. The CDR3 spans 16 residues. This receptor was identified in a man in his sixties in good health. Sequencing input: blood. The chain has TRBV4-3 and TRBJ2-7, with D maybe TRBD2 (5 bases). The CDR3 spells CASSQDWHSAGYEQYF. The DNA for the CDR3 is TGCGCCAGCAGCCAAGATTGGCATAGCGCCGGCTACGAGCAGTACTTC.